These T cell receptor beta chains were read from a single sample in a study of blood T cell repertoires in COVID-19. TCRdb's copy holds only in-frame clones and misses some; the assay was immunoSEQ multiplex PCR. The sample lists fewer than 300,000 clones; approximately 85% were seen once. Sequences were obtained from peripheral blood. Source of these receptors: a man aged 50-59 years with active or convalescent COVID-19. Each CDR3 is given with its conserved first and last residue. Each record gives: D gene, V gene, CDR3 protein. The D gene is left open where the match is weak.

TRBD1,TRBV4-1,CASSQPRDRGNEQFF
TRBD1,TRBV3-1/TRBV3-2,CASSSQGWGSRVFF
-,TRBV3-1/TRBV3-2,CASSQVQGPGTQYF
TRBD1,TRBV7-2,CASSPEPGRGYANYGYTF
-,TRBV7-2,CASGQGQITDTQYF
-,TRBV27,CASRLNSGIWVDEQFF
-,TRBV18,CASTSRISTGIVTEAFF
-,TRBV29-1,CSVELGQRATGELFF
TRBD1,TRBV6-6,CASRLPTGGKDTQYF
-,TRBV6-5,CASKGVNSPLHF
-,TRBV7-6,CASSSGGTQYF
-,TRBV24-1,CATRGGTMNTEAFF
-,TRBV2,CASSAETVGTQYF
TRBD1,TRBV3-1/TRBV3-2,CASLSAGQALVLF
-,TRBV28,CASSLSRDTDTQYF
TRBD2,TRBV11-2,CASSFNYGTSGSTDTQYF
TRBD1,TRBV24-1,CATSDRVRDTQYF
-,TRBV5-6,CASSSDAGGGYTF
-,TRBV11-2,CASSLGGLTYEQYF
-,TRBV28,CASCIIRTNYGYTF
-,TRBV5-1,CASSLETVGELFF
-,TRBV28,CASIRGAGMNTEAFF
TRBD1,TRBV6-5,CACSRTGTTGELFF
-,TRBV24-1,CATSAGVAVGEQYF
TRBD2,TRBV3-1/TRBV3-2,CASSPVAGGPYEQYF
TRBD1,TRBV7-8,CASSQGGNQPQHF
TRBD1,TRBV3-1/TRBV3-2,CASSPYPGQGDYEQYF
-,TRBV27,CASRAANSYNEQFF
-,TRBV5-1,CASSFGGIGMNTEAFF
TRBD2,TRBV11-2,CASSLERGGADTQYF
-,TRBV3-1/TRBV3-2,CASSQDSLNTEAFF
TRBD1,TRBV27,CASSPLPGGEQYF
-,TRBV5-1,CASSHTGKDYGYTF
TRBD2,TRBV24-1,CATSDLASGRCATYNEQFF
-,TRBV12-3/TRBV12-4,CASAPGVYEQYF
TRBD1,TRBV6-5,CASSTGVSQPQHF
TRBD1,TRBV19,CASSPVGVRGLSGELFF
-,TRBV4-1,CASSQAGLGTEAFF
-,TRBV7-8,CASSLAYSSSSDLYGYTF
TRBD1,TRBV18,CASSPGTDSGYTF
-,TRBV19,CASRALDGSNQPQHF
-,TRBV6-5,CASRPHSQGYEQYF
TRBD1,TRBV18,CASSPGTGVSGYTF
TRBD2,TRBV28,CASSFLREVYNEQFF
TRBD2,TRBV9,CASSVGEGQSYEQYF
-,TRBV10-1,CASGKGVYGYTF
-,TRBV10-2,CASSESKAAGYF
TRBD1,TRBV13,CASSSRDSKNTEAFF